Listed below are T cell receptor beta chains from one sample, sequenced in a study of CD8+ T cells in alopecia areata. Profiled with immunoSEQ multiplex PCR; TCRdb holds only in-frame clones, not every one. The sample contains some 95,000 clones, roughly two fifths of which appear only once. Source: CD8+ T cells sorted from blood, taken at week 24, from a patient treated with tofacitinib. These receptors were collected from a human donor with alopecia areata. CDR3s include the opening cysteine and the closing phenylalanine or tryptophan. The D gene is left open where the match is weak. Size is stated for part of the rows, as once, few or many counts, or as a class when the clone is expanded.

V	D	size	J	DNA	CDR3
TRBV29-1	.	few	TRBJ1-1	TGCAGCGCCGGAGACAGGCCGAGAGAAGCTTTCTTT	CSAGDRPREAFF
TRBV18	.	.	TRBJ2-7	TGTGCCAGCTCACCCGATTACGAGCAGTACTTC	CASSPDYEQYF
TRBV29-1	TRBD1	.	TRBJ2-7	TGCAGCGTGGATATGACAGGGTCCTACGAGCAGTACTTC	CSVDMTGSYEQYF
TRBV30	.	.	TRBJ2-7	TGTGCCTGGAGTTACGACAGCTCCTCGAGGCACGAGCAGTACTTC	CAWSYDSSSRHEQYF
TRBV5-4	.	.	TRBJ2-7	TGTGCCAGCAGCTTGACACCCTCCTACGAGCAGTACTTC	CASSLTPSYEQYF
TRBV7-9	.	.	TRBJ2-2	TGTGCCAGCATCTCCTCCGGGGGGGAGCTGTTTTTT	CASISSGGELFF
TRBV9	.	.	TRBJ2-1	TGTGCCAGCAGCTTCGAGACGCCGACCTACAATGAGCAGTTCTTC	CASSFETPTYNEQFF
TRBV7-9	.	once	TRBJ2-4	TGTGCCAGCAGCCCCTCGATCTCAGGGGTCGACAAAAACATTCAGTACTTC	CASSPSISGVDKNIQYF
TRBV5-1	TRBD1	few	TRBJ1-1	TGCGCCAGCAGGGACCCCCGGGACAGGGATTTTTGGGGCACTGAAGCTTTCTTT	CASRDPRDRDFWGTEAFF
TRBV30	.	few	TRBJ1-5	TGTGCCTGGAGTGTCGGTAGGGGAGGTCAGCCCCAGCATTTT	CAWSVGRGGQPQHF
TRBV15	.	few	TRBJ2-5	TGTGCCACCAGCGTAGAAGGAGAGGCCCAAGAGACCCAGTACTTC	CATSVEGEAQETQYF
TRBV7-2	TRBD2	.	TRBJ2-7	TGTGCCAGCACCCACGGGGGGGCGAGTAGGACGGGAACCTACGAGCAGTACTTC	CASTHGGASRTGTYEQYF
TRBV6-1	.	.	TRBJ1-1	TGTGCCACCAAGACTGAGAAGACCACTGAAGCTTTCTTT	CATKTEKTTEAFF
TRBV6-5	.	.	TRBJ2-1	TGTGCCAGCACCCTTGGGGCTACCTACAATGAGCAGTTCTTC	CASTLGATYNEQFF
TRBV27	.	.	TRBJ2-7	TGTGCCAGCAGTTTAAGGGGACTTGAATCCTACGAGCAGTACTTC	CASSLRGLESYEQYF
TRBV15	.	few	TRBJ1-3	TGTGCCACCAGCAGAGTGCAGGGAAACACCATATATTTT	CATSRVQGNTIYF
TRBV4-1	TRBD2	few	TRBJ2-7	TGCGCCAGCAGCCAAGCCACTAGCGGGACCCAGGAGCAGTACTTC	CASSQATSGTQEQYF
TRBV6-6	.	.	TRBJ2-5	TGTGCCAGCAGTGGGTGGGCCTATCAAGAGACCCAGTACTTC	CASSGWAYQETQYF
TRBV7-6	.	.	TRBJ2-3	TGTGCCAGCAGCCCGGAGATTAGCACAGATACGCAGTATTTT	CASSPEISTDTQYF
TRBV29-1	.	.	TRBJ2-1	TGCAGCGTTTCTGAGGAGCGCAGGTACAATGAGCAGTTCTTC	CSVSEERRYNEQFF
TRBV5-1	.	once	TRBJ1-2	TGCGCCAGCAACGGGGAGGCCCTAGATGGCTACACCTTC	CASNGEALDGYTF
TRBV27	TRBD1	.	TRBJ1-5	TGTGCCAGCAGGACAGGGTTAAATCAGCCCCAGCATTTT	CASRTGLNQPQHF
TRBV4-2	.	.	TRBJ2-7	TGTGCCAGCAGAGGTGGGGGACAATCCTACGAGCAGTACTTC	CASRGGGQSYEQYF
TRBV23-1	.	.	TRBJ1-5	TGCGCCAGCCTAGATGGACAGCTTCGGCTGAAGAGCAATCAGCCCCAGCATTTT	CASLDGQLRLKSNQPQHF
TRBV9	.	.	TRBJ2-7	TGTGCCAGCAGCGTAGGTGGCGGTTTCTCCTACGAGCAGTACTTC	CASSVGGGFSYEQYF
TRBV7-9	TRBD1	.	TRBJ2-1	TGTGCCAGCAGCCCCGCTACAGGGGGCCTTGAGCAGTTCTTC	CASSPATGGLEQFF
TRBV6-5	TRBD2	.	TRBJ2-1	TGTGCCAGCAGTTGGGGCGGGAGTAATGAGCAGTTCTTC	CASSWGGSNEQFF
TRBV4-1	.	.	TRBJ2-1	TGCGCCAGCAGCCAAGAGCGAGTTTACAATGAGCAGTTCTTC	CASSQERVYNEQFF
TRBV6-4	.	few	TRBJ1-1	TGTGCCAGCAGTGACCTGACAGGTGAAGCTTTCTTT	CASSDLTGEAFF
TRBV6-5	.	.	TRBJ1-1	TGTGCCAGCAGTCAGGGACGGACGAACACTGAAGCTTTCTTT	CASSQGRTNTEAFF
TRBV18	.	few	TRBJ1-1	TGTGCCAGCTCACTGTCAGGGTTACGGACTGAAGCTTTCTTT	CASSLSGLRTEAFF
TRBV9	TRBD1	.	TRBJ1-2	TGTGCCAGCAGCGTAGCGACAGGGGGCTACTATGGCTACACCTTC	CASSVATGGYYGYTF
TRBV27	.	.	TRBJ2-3	TGTGCCAGCAGAACAGGTGCAGATACGCAGTATTTT	CASRTGADTQYF
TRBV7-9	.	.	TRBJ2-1	TGTGCCAGCAGCTTGGCGGGGTTCAATGAGCAGTTCTTC	CASSLAGFNEQFF
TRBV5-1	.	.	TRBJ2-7	TGCGCCAGCAGCGGCTCACGGGACCCCGCCTACGAGCAGTACTTC	CASSGSRDPAYEQYF
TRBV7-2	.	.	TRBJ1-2	TGTGCCAGCAGCCTAACAGACTATGGCTACACCTTC	CASSLTDYGYTF
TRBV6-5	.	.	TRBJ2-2	TGTGCCAGCAGTTATGGGGTTCCCGGGGAGCTGTTTTTT	CASSYGVPGELFF
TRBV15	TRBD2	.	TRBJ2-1	TGTGCCACCAGCAGTCCCCGGGGGGTCCCCTACAATGAGCAGTTCTTC	CATSSPRGVPYNEQFF
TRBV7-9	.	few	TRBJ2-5	TGTGCCAGCAGCTTGTATCCCCAGGGTAGGGAGACCCAGTACTTC	CASSLYPQGRETQYF
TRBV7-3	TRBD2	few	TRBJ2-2	TGTGCCAGCAGCCCCGGGGGCGGGAGGGCCTCCGGGGAGCTGTTTTTT	CASSPGGGRASGELFF
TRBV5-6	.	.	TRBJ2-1	TGTGCCAGCAGCTATGGACCAGGGTACCCCTACAATGAGCAGTTCTTC	CASSYGPGYPYNEQFF
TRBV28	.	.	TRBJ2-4	TGTGCCAGCAGTTTATGGCTAGAGGCCAAAAACATTCAGTACTTC	CASSLWLEAKNIQYF
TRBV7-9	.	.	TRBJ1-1	TGTGCCAGCAGCTTAGACGAGAAAGCTTTCTTT	CASSLDEKAFF
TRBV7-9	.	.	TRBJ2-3	TGTGCCAGCAGCTTAGATACGCAGTATTTT	CASSLDTQYF
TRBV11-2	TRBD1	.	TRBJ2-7	TGTGCCAGCAGCTTAAGAGGGGGCGTTTTCGAGCAGTACTTC	CASSLRGGVFEQYF
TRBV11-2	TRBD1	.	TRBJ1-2	TGTGCCAGCAGCCACGGGGGGACAGGGGTCGGCTACACCTTC	CASSHGGTGVGYTF
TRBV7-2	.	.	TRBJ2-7	TGTGCCAGCAGCTTGGATCCCTACGAGCAGTACTTC	CASSLDPYEQYF
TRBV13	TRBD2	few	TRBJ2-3	TGTGCCAGCAGCTTCCTCGGGACTAGCGGTCCCACAGATACGCAGTATTTT	CASSFLGTSGPTDTQYF
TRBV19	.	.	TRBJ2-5	TGTGCCAGTAGTCCCCAACAGGAACTTTGGGAGACCCAGTACTTC	CASSPQQELWETQYF
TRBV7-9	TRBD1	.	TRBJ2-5	TGTGCCAGCAGCTTAGCCGGGACAGGGGGAGAGACCCAGTACTTC	CASSLAGTGGETQYF
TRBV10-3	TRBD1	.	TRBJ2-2	TGTGCCATCACCGGACAGGGCACCGGGGAGCTGTTTTTT	CAITGQGTGELFF